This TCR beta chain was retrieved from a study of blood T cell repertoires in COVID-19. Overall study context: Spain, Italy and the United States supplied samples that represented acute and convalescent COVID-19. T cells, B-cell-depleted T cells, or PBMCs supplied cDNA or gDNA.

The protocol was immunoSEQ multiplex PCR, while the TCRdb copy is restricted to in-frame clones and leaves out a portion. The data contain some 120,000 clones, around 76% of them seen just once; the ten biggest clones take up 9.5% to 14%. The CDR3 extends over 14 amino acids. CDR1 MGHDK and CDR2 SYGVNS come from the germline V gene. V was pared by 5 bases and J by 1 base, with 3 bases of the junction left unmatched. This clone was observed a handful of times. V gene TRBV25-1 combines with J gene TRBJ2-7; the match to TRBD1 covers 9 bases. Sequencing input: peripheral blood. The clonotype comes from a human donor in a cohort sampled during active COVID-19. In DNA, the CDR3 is TGTGCCAGCAGTCCCGGGACAGGGTCCTACGAGCAGTACTTC. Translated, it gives CASSPGTGSYEQYF.